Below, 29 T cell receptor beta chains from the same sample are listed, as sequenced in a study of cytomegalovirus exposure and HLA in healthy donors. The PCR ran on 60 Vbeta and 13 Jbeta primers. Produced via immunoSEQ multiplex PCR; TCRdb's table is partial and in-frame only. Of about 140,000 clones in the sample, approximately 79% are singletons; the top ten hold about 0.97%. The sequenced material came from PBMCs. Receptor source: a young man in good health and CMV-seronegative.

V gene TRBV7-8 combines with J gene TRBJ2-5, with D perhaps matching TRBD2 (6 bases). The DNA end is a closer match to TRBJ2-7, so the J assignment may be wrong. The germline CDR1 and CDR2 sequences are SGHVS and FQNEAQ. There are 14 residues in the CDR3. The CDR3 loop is CASSLSGRGIEQYF. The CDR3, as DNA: TGTGCCAGCAGTCTTAGCGGTAGAGGGATCGAGCAGTACTTC.

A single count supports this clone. This CDR3 is CASSYGGTGANTEAFF. CDR3 in DNA: TGCGCCAGCAGCTATGGGGGCACAGGGGCGAACACTGAAGCTTTCTTT. The rearrangement joins TRBV5-1 to TRBJ1-1; TRBD1 agrees at 7 bases. From germline, CDR1 is SGHRS and CDR2 YFSETQ. The CDR3 consists of 16 residues. J gave up 1 base and V 3 bases, and 9 bases lay outside the gene matches.

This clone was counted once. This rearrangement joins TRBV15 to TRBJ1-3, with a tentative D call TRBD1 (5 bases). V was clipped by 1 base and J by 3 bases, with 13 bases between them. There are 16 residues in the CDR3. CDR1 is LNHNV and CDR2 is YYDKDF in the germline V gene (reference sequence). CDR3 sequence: CATSRGVGEGGNTIYF. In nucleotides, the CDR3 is TGTGCCACCAGCAGAGGTGTAGGGGAGGGTGGAAACACCATATATTTT. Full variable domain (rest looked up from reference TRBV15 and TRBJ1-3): DAMVIQNPRYQVTQFGKPVTLSCSQTLNHNVMYWYQQKSSQAPKLLFHYYDKDFNNEADTPDNFQSRRPNTSFCFLDIRSPGLGDTAMYLCATSRGVGEGGNTIYFGEGSWLTVV.

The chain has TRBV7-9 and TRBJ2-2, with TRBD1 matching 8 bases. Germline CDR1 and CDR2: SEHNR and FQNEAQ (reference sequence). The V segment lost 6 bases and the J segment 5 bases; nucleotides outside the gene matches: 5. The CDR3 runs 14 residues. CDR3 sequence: CASRGQEATGELFF. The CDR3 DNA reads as TGTGCCAGCAGGGGACAGGAGGCGACCGGGGAGCTGTTTTTT.

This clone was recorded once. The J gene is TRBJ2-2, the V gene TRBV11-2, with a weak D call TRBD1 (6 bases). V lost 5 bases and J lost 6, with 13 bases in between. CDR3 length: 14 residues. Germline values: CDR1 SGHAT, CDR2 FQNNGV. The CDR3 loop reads CASSRSQGPGELFF. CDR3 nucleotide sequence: TGTGCCAGCAGCCGGTCACAGGGACCCGGGGAGCTGTTTTTT.

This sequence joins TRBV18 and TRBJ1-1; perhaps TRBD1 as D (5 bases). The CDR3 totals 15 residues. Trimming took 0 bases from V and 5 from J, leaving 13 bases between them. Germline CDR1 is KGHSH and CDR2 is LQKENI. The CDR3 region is CASSPPQGWGTEAFF. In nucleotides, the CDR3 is TGTGCCAGCTCACCACCTCAGGGTTGGGGAACTGAAGCTTTCTTT. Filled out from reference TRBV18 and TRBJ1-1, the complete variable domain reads NAGVMQNPRHLVRRRGQEARLRCSPMKGHSHVYWYRQLPEEGLKFMVYLQKENIIDESGMPKERFSAEFPKEGPSILRIQQVVRGDSAAYFCASSPPQGWGTEAFFGQGTRLTVV.

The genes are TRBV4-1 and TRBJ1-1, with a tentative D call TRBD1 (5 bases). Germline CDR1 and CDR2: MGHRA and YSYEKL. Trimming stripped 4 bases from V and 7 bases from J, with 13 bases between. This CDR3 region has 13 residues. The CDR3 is CASSPPGGGEAFF. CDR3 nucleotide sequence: TGCGCCAGCAGCCCTCCCGGGGGAGGTGAAGCTTTCTTT.

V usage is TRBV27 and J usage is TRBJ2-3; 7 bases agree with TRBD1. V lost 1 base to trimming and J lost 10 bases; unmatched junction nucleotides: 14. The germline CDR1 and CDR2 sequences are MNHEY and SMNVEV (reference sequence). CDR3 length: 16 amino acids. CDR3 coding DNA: TGTGCCAGCAGTTTATTGAGCCAGGGGGTTGGGCCTGCGCAGTATTTT. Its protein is CASSLLSQGVGPAQYF.

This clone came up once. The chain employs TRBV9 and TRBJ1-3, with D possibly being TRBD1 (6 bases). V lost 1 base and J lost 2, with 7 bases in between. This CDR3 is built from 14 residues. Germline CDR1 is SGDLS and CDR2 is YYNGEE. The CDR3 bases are TGTGCCAGCAGCGTACCAGGGGCTGGAAACACCATATATTTT. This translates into CASSVPGAGNTIYF.

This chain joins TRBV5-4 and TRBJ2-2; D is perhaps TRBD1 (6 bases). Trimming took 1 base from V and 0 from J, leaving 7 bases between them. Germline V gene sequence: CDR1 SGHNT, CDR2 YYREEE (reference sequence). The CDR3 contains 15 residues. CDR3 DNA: TGTGCCAGCAGCTTGCCAGGGGCGAACACCGGGGAGCTGTTTTTT. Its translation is CASSLPGANTGELFF.

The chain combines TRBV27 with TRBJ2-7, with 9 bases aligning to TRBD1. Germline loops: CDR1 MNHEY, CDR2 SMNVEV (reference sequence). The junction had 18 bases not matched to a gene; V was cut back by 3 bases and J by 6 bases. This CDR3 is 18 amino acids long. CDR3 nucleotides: TGTGCCAGCAGTTTCGCGAAACCCTCGCGGGACAGGGTAAGCGAGCAGTACTTC. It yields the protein CASSFAKPSRDRVSEQYF.

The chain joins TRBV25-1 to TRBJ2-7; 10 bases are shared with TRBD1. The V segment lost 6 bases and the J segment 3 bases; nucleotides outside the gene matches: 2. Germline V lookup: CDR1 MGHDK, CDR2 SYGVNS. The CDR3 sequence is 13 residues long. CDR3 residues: CASRGQGLYEQYF. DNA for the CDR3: TGTGCCAGCAGGGGACAGGGGCTCTACGAGCAGTACTTC.

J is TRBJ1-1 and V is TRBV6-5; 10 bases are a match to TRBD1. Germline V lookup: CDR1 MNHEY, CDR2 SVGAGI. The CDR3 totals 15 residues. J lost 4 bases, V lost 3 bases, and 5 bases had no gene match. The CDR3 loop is CASSYPTGGRTEAFF. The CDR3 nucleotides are TGTGCCAGCAGTTATCCGACAGGGGGCCGCACTGAAGCTTTCTTT.

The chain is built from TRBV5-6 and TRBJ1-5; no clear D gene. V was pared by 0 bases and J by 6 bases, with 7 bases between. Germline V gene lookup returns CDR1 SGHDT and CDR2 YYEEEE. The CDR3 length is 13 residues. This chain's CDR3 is CASSLGASQPQHF. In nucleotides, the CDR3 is TGTGCCAGCAGCTTGGGGGCCAGTCAGCCCCAGCATTTT.

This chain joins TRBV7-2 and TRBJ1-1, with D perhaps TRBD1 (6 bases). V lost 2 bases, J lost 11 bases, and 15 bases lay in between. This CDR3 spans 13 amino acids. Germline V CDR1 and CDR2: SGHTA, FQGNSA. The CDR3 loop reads CASSLKQGEVAFF. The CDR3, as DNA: TGTGCCAGCAGCTTAAAACAGGGTGAGGTGGCTTTCTTT.

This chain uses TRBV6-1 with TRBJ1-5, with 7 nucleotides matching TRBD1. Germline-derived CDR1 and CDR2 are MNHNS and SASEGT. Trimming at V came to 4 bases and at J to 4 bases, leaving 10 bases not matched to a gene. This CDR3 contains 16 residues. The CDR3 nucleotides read TGTGCCAGCAGTGGACAGGGAGGTCAGAAAAATCAGCCCCAGCATTTT. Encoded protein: CASSGQGGQKNQPQHF.

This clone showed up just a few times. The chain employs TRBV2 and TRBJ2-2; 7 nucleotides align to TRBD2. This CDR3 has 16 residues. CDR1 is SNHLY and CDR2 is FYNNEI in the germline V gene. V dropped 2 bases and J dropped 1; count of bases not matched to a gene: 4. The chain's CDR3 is CASSELPGGNTGELFF. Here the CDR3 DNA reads TGTGCCAGCAGTGAATTACCGGGGGGGAACACCGGGGAGCTGTTTTTT.

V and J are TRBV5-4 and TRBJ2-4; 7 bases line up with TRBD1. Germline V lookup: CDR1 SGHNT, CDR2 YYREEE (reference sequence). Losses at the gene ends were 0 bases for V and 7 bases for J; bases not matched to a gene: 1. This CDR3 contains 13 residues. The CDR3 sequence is CASSLEGGNIQYF. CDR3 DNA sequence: TGTGCCAGCAGCTTGGAAGGGGGCAACATTCAGTACTTC.

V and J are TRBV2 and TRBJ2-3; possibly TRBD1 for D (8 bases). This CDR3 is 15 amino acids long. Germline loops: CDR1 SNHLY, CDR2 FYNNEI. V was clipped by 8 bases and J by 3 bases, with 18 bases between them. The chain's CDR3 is CASVGQGGRTDTQYF. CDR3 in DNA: TGTGCCAGCGTTGGACAGGGAGGGAGGACAGATACGCAGTATTTT.

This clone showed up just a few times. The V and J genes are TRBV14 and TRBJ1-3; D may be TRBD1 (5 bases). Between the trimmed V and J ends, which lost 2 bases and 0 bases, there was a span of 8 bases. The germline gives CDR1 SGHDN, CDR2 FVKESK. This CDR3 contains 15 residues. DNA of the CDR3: TGTGCCAGCAGCCAACGAACAGGCTCTGGAAACACCATATATTTT. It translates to CASSQRTGSGNTIYF.

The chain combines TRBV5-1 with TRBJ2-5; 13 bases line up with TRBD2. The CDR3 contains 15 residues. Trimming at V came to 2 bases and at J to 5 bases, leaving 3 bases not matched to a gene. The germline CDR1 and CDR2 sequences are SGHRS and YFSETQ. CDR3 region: CASSFGLAGEETQYF. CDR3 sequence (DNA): TGCGCCAGCAGCTTCGGACTAGCGGGGGAGGAGACCCAGTACTTC.

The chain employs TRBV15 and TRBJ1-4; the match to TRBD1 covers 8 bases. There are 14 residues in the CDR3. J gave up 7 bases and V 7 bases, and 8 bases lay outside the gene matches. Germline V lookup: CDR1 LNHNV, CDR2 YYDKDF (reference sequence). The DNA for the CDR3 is TGTGCCACCACCCAGGGGGCCGTCTCTGAAAAACTGTTTTTT. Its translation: CATTQGAVSEKLFF.

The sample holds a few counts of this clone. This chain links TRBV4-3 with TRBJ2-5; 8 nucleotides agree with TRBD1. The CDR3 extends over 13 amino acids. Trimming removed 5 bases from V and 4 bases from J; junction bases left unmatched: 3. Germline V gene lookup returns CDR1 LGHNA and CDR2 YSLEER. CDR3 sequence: CASSVDRGETQYF. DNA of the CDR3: TGCGCCAGCAGCGTTGACAGGGGAGAGACCCAGTACTTC.

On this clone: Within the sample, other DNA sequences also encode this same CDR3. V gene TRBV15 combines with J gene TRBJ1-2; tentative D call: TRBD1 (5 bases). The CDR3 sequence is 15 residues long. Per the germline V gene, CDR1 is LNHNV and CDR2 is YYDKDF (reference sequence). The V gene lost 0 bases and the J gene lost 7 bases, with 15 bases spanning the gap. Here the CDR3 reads CATSRDRSGGSGYTF. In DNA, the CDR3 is TGTGCCACCAGCAGAGATCGCTCGGGGGGAAGTGGCTACACCTTC.

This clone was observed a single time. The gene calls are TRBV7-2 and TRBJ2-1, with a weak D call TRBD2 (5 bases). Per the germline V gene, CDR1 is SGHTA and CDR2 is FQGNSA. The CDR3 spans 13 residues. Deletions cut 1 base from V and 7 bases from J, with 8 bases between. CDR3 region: CASSLVEGNEQFF. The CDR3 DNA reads TGTGCCAGCAGCTTAGTTGAGGGAAATGAGCAGTTCTTC.

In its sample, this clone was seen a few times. CDR3 in amino acids: CASSHRREKLFF. CDR3 sequence (DNA): TGCGCCAGCAGCCATCGTAGAGAAAAACTGTTTTTT. J is TRBJ1-4 and V is TRBV4-3, with unresolved D. Per the germline V gene, CDR1 is LGHNA and CDR2 is YSLEER. This CDR3 is 12 amino acids long. V lost 3 bases and J 8 bases, leaving 7 bases between the germline ends.

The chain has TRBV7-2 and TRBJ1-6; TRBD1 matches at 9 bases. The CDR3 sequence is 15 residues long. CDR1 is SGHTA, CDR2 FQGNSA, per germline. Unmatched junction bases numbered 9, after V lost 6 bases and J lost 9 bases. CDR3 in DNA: TGTGCCAGCAGGGTTCAACGGACAGGGGCTTCACCCCTCCACTTT. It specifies CASRVQRTGASPLHF.

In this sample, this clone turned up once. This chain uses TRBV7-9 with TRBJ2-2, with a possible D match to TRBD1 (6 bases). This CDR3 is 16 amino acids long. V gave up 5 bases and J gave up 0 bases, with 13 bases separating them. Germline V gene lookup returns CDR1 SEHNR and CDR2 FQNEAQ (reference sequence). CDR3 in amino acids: CASSAPGATNTGELFF. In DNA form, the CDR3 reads TGTGCCAGCAGCGCCCCAGGGGCCACGAACACCGGGGAGCTGTTTTTT.

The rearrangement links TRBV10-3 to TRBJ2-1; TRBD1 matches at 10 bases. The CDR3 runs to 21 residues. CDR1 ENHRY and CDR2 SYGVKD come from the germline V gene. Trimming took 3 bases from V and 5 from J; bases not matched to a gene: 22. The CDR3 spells CAISEFESDRGHLSNNNEQFF. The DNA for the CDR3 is TGTGCCATCAGTGAATTTGAGTCAGACAGGGGGCATCTAAGCAACAACAATGAGCAGTTCTTC.